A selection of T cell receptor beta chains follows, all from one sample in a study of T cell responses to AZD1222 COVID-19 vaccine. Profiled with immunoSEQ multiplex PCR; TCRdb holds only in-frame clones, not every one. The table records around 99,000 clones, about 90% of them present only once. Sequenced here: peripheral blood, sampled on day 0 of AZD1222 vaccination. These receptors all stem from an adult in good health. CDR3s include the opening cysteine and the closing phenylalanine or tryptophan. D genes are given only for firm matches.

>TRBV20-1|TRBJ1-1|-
TGCAGTGCTAGAGTGGGCACTGAAGCTTTCTTT
CSARVGTEAFF
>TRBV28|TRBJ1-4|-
TGTGCCAGCACCGACAGTGCAACTAATGAAAAACTGTTTTTT
CASTDSATNEKLFF
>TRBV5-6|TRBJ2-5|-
TGTGCCAGCAGCGGACACGGCAGACTCCAAGAGACCCAGTACTTC
CASSGHGRLQETQYF
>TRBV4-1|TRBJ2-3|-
TGCGCCAGCAGCCAAGACATCCGGGGCACAGATACGCAGTATTTT
CASSQDIRGTDTQYF
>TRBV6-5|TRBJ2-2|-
TGTGCCAGCAGCAAACAGGGTACCGGGGAGCTGTTTTTT
CASSKQGTGELFF
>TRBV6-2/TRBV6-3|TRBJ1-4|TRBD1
TGTGCCAGCAGTTACTCGACAGGGGGAGACGAAAAACTGTTTTTT
CASSYSTGGDEKLFF
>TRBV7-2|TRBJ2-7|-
TGTGCCAGCAGCCCCGGAAAGGGCCGACCACTCTACGAGCAGTACTTC
CASSPGKGRPLYEQYF
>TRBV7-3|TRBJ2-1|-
TGTGCCAGCAGCACGACTAGTGGCGATGAGCAGTTCTTC
CASSTTSGDEQFF
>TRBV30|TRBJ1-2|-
TGTGCCTGGAGTGGATATCCCGTTTATAACTATGGCTACACCTTC
CAWSGYPVYNYGYTF
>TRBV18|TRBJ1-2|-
TGTGCCAGCTCACCACCCAGGGGCAGGGACTATGGCTACACCTTC
CASSPPRGRDYGYTF
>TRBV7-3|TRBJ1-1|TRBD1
TGTGCCAGCAGCTTTTCTCCGGACAGGGAAGCTTTCTTT
CASSFSPDREAFF
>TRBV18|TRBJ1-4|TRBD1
TGTGCCAGCTCAGAGAATACAGGGGGCAATAATGAAAAACTGTTTTTT
CASSENTGGNNEKLFF
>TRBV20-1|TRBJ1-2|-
TGCAGTGCTAGTCACTTACTAACAGGGCATAGTGGCTATGGCTACACCTTC
CSASHLLTGHSGYGYTF